The clone carrying this T cell receptor beta chain has ten or more counts. Germline CDR1 LGHNA, CDR2 YSLEER. Trimming stripped 4 bases from V and 5 bases from J, with 9 bases between. CDR3 length: 13 residues. The data are from a study of patients and donors after allogeneic stem cell transplantation. TCRdb reanalysed the RT-PCR reads using MiXCR and keeps one entry per CDR3 protein. The table has 900,000 to 1,000,000 distinct CDR3 sequences, about a sixth seen once. This receptor was taken from a human donor who was either an allogeneic HSCT recipient or a stem cell or donor lymphocyte infusion donor (not recorded which). It is not recorded whose cells these are; they may come from a transplant donor. Sequencing was carried out using blood, either unsorted or a sorted T cell fraction (not recorded which). This chain links TRBV4-3 with TRBJ2-1, with D uncertain. The CDR3 DNA is TGCGCCAGCAGCCCCGGGCCAAACAATGAGCAGTTCTTC. It encodes CASSPGPNNEQFF.